The 6 T cell receptor beta chains below were found in one sample sequenced in a study of cytomegalovirus exposure and HLA in healthy donors. PCR involved 60 Vbeta and 13 Jbeta primers. TCRdb keeps only in-frame clones here, not all; method: immunoSEQ multiplex PCR. The sample lists some 120,000 clones, over 70% occurring once. Material: PBMCs. These receptors were collected from a woman aged 45-65 years in good health and CMV-seronegative.

V gene TRBV6-1 combines with J gene TRBJ2-7, with a possible D match to TRBD2 (5 bases). The CDR3 contains 11 residues. V dropped 1 base and J dropped 8 bases, with 6 bases sitting between them. Germline V gene sequence: CDR1 MNHNS, CDR2 SASEGT. CDR3 bases: TGTGCCAGCAGTGAAGGAGGGAAGCAGTACTTC. It codes for CASSEGGKQYF.

This clone was counted only a few times. Within the sample, other DNA sequences also encode this same CDR3. The chain is built from TRBV19 and TRBJ2-1; D not certain. V was trimmed by 6 bases and J by 3 bases, leaving 6 bases between them. CDR1 LNHDA and CDR2 SQIVND come from the germline V gene (reference sequence). The length of the CDR3 is 12 residues. The CDR3 DNA is TGTGCCAGTAGCCCCAGCTACAATGAGCAGTTCTTC. Amino acid sequence: CASSPSYNEQFF.

The chain joins TRBV29-1 to TRBJ2-5, with 9 bases fitting TRBD1. The end of the DNA fits TRBJ2-7 better, so the J call may be wrong. CDR3 size: 12 residues. Germline loops: CDR1 SQVTM, CDR2 ANQGSEA. CDR3 loop: CSVETGGFEQYF. The DNA of the CDR3 is TGCAGCGTTGAGACAGGGGGGTTCGAGCAGTACTTC.

The V call is TRBV7-2, the J call TRBJ2-1, with D perhaps TRBD2 (6 bases). CDR3 size: 15 residues. Trimming pared 5 bases from V and 0 bases from J, leaving 11 bases between. Per the germline V gene, CDR1 is SGHTA and CDR2 is FQGNSA. CDR3 nucleotide sequence: TGTGCCAGCAGCCGGGACTCCAGCTCCTACAATGAGCAGTTCTTC. It specifies CASSRDSSSYNEQFF.

This rearrangement joins TRBV14 to TRBJ2-3, with D perhaps matching TRBD2 (5 bases). Between the trimmed V and J ends, which lost 4 bases and 3 bases, there was a span of 8 bases. Germline values: CDR1 SGHDN, CDR2 FVKESK. The CDR3 length is 13 residues. The DNA for the CDR3 is TGTGCCAGCAGCCTAGCGCTTACAGATACGCAGTATTTT. It translates to CASSLALTDTQYF.

The gene calls are TRBV28 and TRBJ1-3; TRBD1 is a possible D gene (5 bases). CDR3 length: 14 amino acids. V dropped 3 bases and J dropped 2 bases, with 8 bases sitting between them. Germline V gene data show CDR1 as MDHEN and CDR2 as SYDVKM. The DNA for the CDR3 is TGTGCCAGCAGTTTCGTGGGGCCTGGAAACACCATATATTTT. It translates to CASSFVGPGNTIYF.